Below, 10 T cell receptor beta chains from the same sample are listed, as sequenced in a study of PD-1 blockade in classical Hodgkin lymphoma. This table comes from immunoSEQ multiplex PCR, and its TCRdb copy is limited to in-frame clones, with some not included. The table has about 26,000 clones, 82% seen once. There was relapse after autologous stem cell transplantation in every patient, and there was variation in brentuximab vedotin exposure. This material consisted of peripheral blood mononuclear cells (PBMCs), taken before the second cycle of nivolumab. The receptors come from a human donor with classical Hodgkin lymphoma.

The chain joins TRBV2 to TRBJ2-7; 7 nucleotides align to TRBD1. With V trimmed by 4 bases and J by 6 bases, 3 bases remained unmatched. Germline CDR1 SNHLY, CDR2 FYNNEI. The CDR3 has 12 residues. CDR3 sequence reads: CASSAYRGEQYF. The CDR3 DNA reads as TGTGCCAGCAGTGCCTACAGGGGCGAGCAGTACTTC.

CDR3 residues: CAWNGQHGYTF. CDR3 nucleotide sequence: TGTGCCTGGAATGGACAGCACGGCTACACCTTC. The chain links TRBV30 to TRBJ1-2; maybe TRBD1 (6 bases). Germline V lookup: CDR1 GTSNPN, CDR2 SVGIG (reference sequence). The CDR3 runs to 11 residues. The germline V and J ends were trimmed by 4 bases and 8 bases, with 11 bases remaining between them.

The chain has TRBV11-1 and TRBJ1-2; D is undetermined. The CDR3 extends over 14 amino acids. Germline CDR1 is SGHAT and CDR2 is FQDESV (reference sequence). Trimming removed 1 base from V and 4 bases from J, with 10 bases in between. The CDR3 nucleotides read TGTGCCAGCAGCTTAGAAGGGAAGATCTATGGCTACACCTTC. The encoded protein is CASSLEGKIYGYTF.

The chain joins TRBV7-9 to TRBJ2-5; D is perhaps TRBD1 or TRBD2 (6 bases each). Trimming removed 10 bases at V and 4 bases at J, with 16 bases between. In germline, CDR1 is SEHNR, CDR2 FQNEAQ (reference sequence). The CDR3 has 13 amino acids. The CDR3 sequence: CATRSGARETQYF. CDR3 sequence (DNA): TGTGCCACTAGGTCGGGGGCACGAGAGACCCAGTACTTC.

In this sample, this clone turned up once. The genes are TRBV9 and TRBJ2-3, with D uncertain. CDR1 and CDR2 (germline): SGDLS, YYNGEE. The germline V and J ends were trimmed by 4 bases and 5 bases, with 8 bases remaining between them. The CDR3 length is 12 residues. The CDR3 DNA reads as TGTGCCAGCAGCCCATCAGAAGATACGCAGTATTTT. It is translated as CASSPSEDTQYF.

The chain carries TRBV19 and TRBJ1-4; no clear D gene. Germline CDR1 is LNHDA and CDR2 is SQIVND (reference sequence). V was trimmed by 5 bases and J by 2 bases, leaving 15 bases between them. The CDR3 is 16 residues long. In nucleotides, the CDR3 is TGTGCCAGTAGTTACTACACCGCCGCCACTAATGAAAAACTGTTTTTT. It specifies CASSYYTAATNEKLFF.

The gene calls are TRBV6-5 and TRBJ2-7, with D perhaps given as TRBD1 or TRBD2 (5 bases each). The germline V gene has CDR1 MNHEY and CDR2 SVGAGI. This CDR3 has 14 amino acids. V lost 0 bases to trimming and J lost 7 bases, with 13 bases between them. The CDR3: CASSYSRGGGEQYF. The DNA for the CDR3 is TGTGCCAGCAGTTACTCGAGGGGTGGGGGAGAGCAGTACTTC.

J is TRBJ2-7 and V is TRBV29-1; D unclear. The CDR3 sequence is 12 residues long. V dropped 6 bases and J dropped 1 base, with 10 bases sitting between them. CDR1 SQVTM and CDR2 ANQGSEA come from the germline V gene. CDR3: CSVSVRSYEQYF. The CDR3 DNA reads as TGCAGCGTCTCGGTGCGGTCCTACGAGCAGTACTTC.

The chain combines TRBV6-1 with TRBJ1-5, with D maybe TRBD1 (6 bases). This CDR3 has 15 residues. The germline V and J ends were trimmed by 4 bases and 3 bases, with 13 bases remaining between them. CDR1 and CDR2 from the germline V gene are MNHNS and SASEGT. The CDR3 nucleotides read TGTGCCAGCAGTGGGGCAGGGACAATCAATCAGCCCCAGCATTTT. It codes for CASSGAGTINQPQHF.

This sequence joins TRBV27 and TRBJ1-2; a weak D match, TRBD1 (6 bases). The CDR3 is 11 amino acids. Trimming stripped 5 bases from V and 7 bases from J, with 8 bases between. Looked up from germline, CDR1 is MNHEY and CDR2 is SMNVEV (reference sequence). The CDR3 DNA is TGTGCCAGCAGTCAGGGGTCTGGCTACACCTTC. Amino acid sequence: CASSQGSGYTF.